Detailed here is one T cell receptor (beta chain). What it recognizes is unknown. Here immunoSEQ multiplex PCR was the method, and the copy in TCRdb shows in-frame clones only, minus some. The data hold 55,000 to 75,000 clones, with 70% to 90% observed a single time. The data were obtained in a study of Tregs in tolerant kidney transplant recipients. J was trimmed by 4 bases and V by 0 bases; bases with no gene match: 4. From germline, CDR1 is LGHNA and CDR2 YSLEER. The CDR3 is 17 amino acids. Study-level results: Biological reproducibility was not directly addressed in this study. The most relevant donor-specific Treg TCRbeta repertoire apparently came from expansion with activated donor B cells. In tolerant patients, donor-specific Tregs outgrew total Tregs, suggesting antigen-driven expansion.

Related graft donors supplied nonmyeloablative bone marrow transplants, and mixed chimerism was transient. Unstimulated Tregs (CD4+CD25+CD127-) and CD4+CD25- non-Tregs were sorted from PBMCs. The sequenced sample was CD4+ T cells from blood (PBMCs), obtained 6 months after the transplant. The receptor was derived from a human patient who received a combined kidney and bone marrow transplant. Some of the T cells may derive from the graft donor. The V gene is TRBV4-3, the J gene TRBJ1-5; 12 bases align to TRBD1. As DNA, the CDR3 is TGCGCCAGCAGCCAAGATTGGGGACAGGGGGCGAATCAGCCCCAGCATTTT. Protein sequence: CASSQDWGQGANQPQHF.